A single sample is the source of the 25 T cell receptor beta chains below, sequenced in a study of T cell repertoires in cytomegalovirus infection. These receptors' targets are unknown. MiXCR, run by TCRdb on the reads, gives a single entry per CDR3 protein. This sample has about 830,000 distinct CDR3 sequences, with 30% to 35% found just once. The sequencing used cultured CD8+ T cells from PBMCs, collected from culture after CMV antigen stimulation. The source is a human donor in good health (CMV status not recorded). Some clones in this sample may be carry-over from other donors' samples.

This clonotype was detected a few times. This sequence joins TRBV6-1 and TRBJ2-7, with 10 bases aligning to TRBD2. Germline V CDR1 and CDR2: MNHNS, SASEGT. Losses at the gene ends were 2 bases for V and 1 base for J; bases not matched to a gene: 5. The CDR3 runs to 16 residues. Written as DNA, the CDR3 is TGTGCCAGCAGTGAATCGGGTAGCGGGGGGTCCTACGAGCAGTACTTC. Amino acids: CASSESGSGGSYEQYF.

This chain joins TRBV7-4 and TRBJ2-3, with D possibly matching TRBD1 (6 bases). The germline CDR1 and CDR2 sequences are SGHVT and SQSDAQ. This CDR3 has 12 residues. Trimming shortened V by 11 bases and J by 4 bases, and 13 bases separated the two germline ends. The CDR3 DNA reads as TGTGCCGTTTACAGGGAACCAGATACGCAGTATTTT. This encodes CAVYREPDTQYF. The full variable domain, its missing parts supplied by reference TRBV7-4 and TRBJ2-3, is GAGVSQSPRYKVAKRGRDVALRCDSISGHVTLYWYRQTLGQGSEVLTYSQSDAQRDKSGRPSGRFSAERPERSVSTLKIQRTEQGDSAVYLCAVYREPDTQYFGPGTRLTVL.

The CDR3 DNA reads as TGTGCCAGCAGTTGGACAGGGGGCGTTAGCACCGGGGAGCTGTTTTTT. It translates to CASSWTGGVSTGELFF. The V call is TRBV27, the J call TRBJ2-2; 11 nucleotides agree with TRBD1. Germline CDR1 and CDR2: MNHEY and SMNVEV (reference sequence). The CDR3 has 16 residues. V gave up 4 bases and J gave up 4 bases; unmatched junction bases: 5.

V and J are TRBV4-3 and TRBJ1-2; no reliable D call. CDR3 length equals 15 residues. V was shortened by 0 bases and J by 4 bases, with 12 bases between the two germline ends. Germline-derived CDR1 and CDR2 are LGHNA and YSLEER. DNA of the CDR3: TGCGCCAGCAGCCAAGATGGGCCAGGCGGCTATGGCTACACCTTC. Its translation is CASSQDGPGGYGYTF.

In its sample, this clonotype was seen a few times. The rearrangement links TRBV2 to TRBJ2-2, with TRBD1 identical over 9 bases. CDR3 length: 20 amino acids. V trimming: 10 bases; J trimming: 0 bases; junction bases outside the gene matches: 21. The germline CDR1 and CDR2 sequences are SNHLY and FYNNEI. The CDR3: CATMAPGQGRYWANTGELFF. In nucleotides, the CDR3 is TGTGCCACCATGGCTCCGGGACAGGGTCGTTATTGGGCGAACACCGGGGAGCTGTTTTTT.

The rearrangement uses TRBV10-3 and TRBJ2-3; D perhaps matches TRBD2 (5 bases). Germline CDR1 and CDR2: ENHRY and SYGVKD. V lost 2 bases to trimming and J lost 0 bases, with 9 bases between them. The CDR3 is made up of 15 amino acids. The CDR3 is CAISERDPSTDTQYF. The CDR3 DNA sequence: TGTGCCATCAGTGAGCGGGATCCTAGCACAGATACGCAGTATTTT.

The chain uses TRBV14 and TRBJ2-4; D is undetermined. The germline CDR1 and CDR2 sequences are SGHDN and FVKESK. The CDR3 runs to 14 residues. V lost 1 base, J lost 6 bases, and 10 bases lay in between. This CDR3 reads CASSQVGFVNIQYF. The DNA of the CDR3 is TGTGCCAGCAGCCAAGTGGGTTTCGTAAACATTCAGTACTTC.

The rearrangement uses TRBV7-6 and TRBJ1-3, with D possibly being TRBD1 (5 bases). V dropped 4 bases and J dropped 0 bases, with 13 bases sitting between them. CDR3 length: 16 amino acids. Looked up from germline, CDR1 is SGHVS and CDR2 is FNYEAQ. The CDR3 sequence: CASSSGPSYSGNTIYF. DNA of the CDR3: TGTGCCAGCAGCTCGGGACCGAGTTACTCTGGAAACACCATATATTTT.

This clonotype was observed a few times. Here the CDR3 reads CASSAPEGADAGNQPQHF. The CDR3 DNA reads as TGTGCCAGCAGCGCCCCAGAAGGGGCCGATGCCGGCAATCAGCCCCAGCATTTT. The rearrangement links TRBV9 to TRBJ1-5; perhaps TRBD1 as D (5 bases). V lost 3 bases and J 2 bases, leaving 21 bases between the germline ends. The CDR3 covers 18 residues. Germline CDR1 and CDR2: SGDLS and YYNGEE.

Many counts were recorded for this clonotype. The chain employs TRBV6-6 and TRBJ1-2; 9 bases are a match to TRBD1. There are 18 residues in the CDR3. J was trimmed by 4 bases and V by 6 bases; bases with no gene match: 18. CDR1 is MNHNY and CDR2 is SVGAGI in the germline V gene (reference sequence). CDR3 DNA sequence: TGTGCCAGCAGCGCGCCGCCTGGACAGGGGATGTTAAGCTATGGCTACACCTTC. This gives the protein CASSAPPGQGMLSYGYTF.

This chain joins TRBV4-2 and TRBJ1-6, with D possibly TRBD1 on 6 matching bases. CDR3 length equals 14 residues. CDR1 and CDR2 (germline): LGHNA, YNFKEQ. The V gene lost 4 bases and the J gene lost 7 bases, with 11 bases spanning the gap. The CDR3 reads CASSPTGSNSPLHF. The CDR3 DNA reads as TGTGCCAGCAGCCCTACAGGGAGCAATTCACCCCTCCACTTT.

This clonotype was seen a single time. This rearrangement joins TRBV7-6 to TRBJ2-3; D gene ambiguous. Looked up from germline, CDR1 is SGHVS and CDR2 is FNYEAQ. The CDR3 is 15 amino acids. The ends were cut back, 5 bases at V and 0 bases at J, with 12 bases in the middle. This CDR3 reads CASSARAVSTDTQYF. The CDR3 DNA reads TGTGCCAGCAGCGCCCGGGCGGTGAGCACAGATACGCAGTATTTT.

The V and J genes are TRBV7-9 and TRBJ2-5; D call uncertain. Germline CDR1 reads SEHNR; CDR2 reads FQNEAQ (reference sequence). Between the trimmed V and J ends, which lost 5 bases and 5 bases, there was a span of 15 bases. This CDR3 contains 14 residues. CDR3 region: CASSQNQAGETQYF. Here the CDR3 DNA reads TGTGCCAGCAGCCAAAATCAGGCCGGGGAGACCCAGTACTTC.

The chain joins TRBV9 to TRBJ2-4; D not resolved. CDR1 and CDR2 from the germline V gene are SGDLS and YYNGEE. Trimming removed 0 bases from V and 6 bases from J, with 13 bases in between. The CDR3 extends over 15 amino acids. CDR3 DNA sequence: TGTGCCAGCAGCGTAGATCTTAGCCTGGGAAACATTCAGTACTTC. Protein: CASSVDLSLGNIQYF. The entire variable domain, with the rest obtained from reference TRBV9 and TRBJ2-4, is as follows: DSGVTQTPKHLITATGQRVTLRCSPRSGDLSVYWYQQSLDQGLQFLIQYYNGEERAKGNILERFSAQQFPDLHSELNLSSLELGDSALYFCASSVDLSLGNIQYFGAGTRLSVL.

The genes are TRBV7-4 and TRBJ2-5; 10 bases line up with TRBD1. CDR1 and CDR2 (germline): SGHVT, SQSDAQ. The CDR3 runs 13 residues. Trimming at V came to 5 bases and at J to 6 bases, leaving 3 bases not matched to a gene. The chain's CDR3 is CASSPTGGKTQYF. The CDR3 DNA reads as TGTGCCAGCAGCCCGACAGGGGGCAAGACCCAGTACTTC.

The CDR3 spells CASSLLTDDRYGYTF. The CDR3, as DNA: TGTGCCAGCAGCTTATTAACAGATGACAGATATGGCTACACCTTC. V and J are TRBV5-6 and TRBJ1-2; D may be TRBD1 (5 bases). V was shortened by 2 bases and J by 5 bases, with 16 bases between the two germline ends. Germline V CDR1 and CDR2: SGHDT, YYEEEE. The length of the CDR3 is 15 residues.

The V and J genes are TRBV12-5 and TRBJ2-1; D uncertain. Germline V lookup: CDR1 LGHNT, CDR2 FRNRAP. The CDR3 sequence is 12 residues long. Trimming shortened V by 7 bases and J by 6 bases, and 10 bases separated the two germline ends. The CDR3 bases are TGTGCTAGTGCCGTTTGGATCAATGAGCAGTTCTTC. This sequence encodes CASAVWINEQFF.

This clonotype was seen a handful of times. This rearrangement joins TRBV7-6 to TRBJ1-1; D remains unclear. The CDR3 loop spans 13 amino acids. The germline gives CDR1 SGHVS, CDR2 FNYEAQ. Between the trimmed V and J ends, which lost 0 bases and 3 bases, there was a span of 5 bases. The CDR3 DNA sequence: TGTGCCAGCAGCTTAGCGTCCTACACTGAAGCTTTCTTT. Its protein product is CASSLASYTEAFF.

The V and J genes are TRBV20-1 and TRBJ2-2; tentative D call: TRBD2 (5 bases). There are 15 residues in the CDR3. Trimming cost V 0 bases and J 3 bases, with 11 bases left between them. Germline values: CDR1 DFQATT, CDR2 SNEGSKA (reference sequence). The CDR3 protein is CSARDREGYTGELFF. The CDR3 nucleotides are TGCAGTGCTAGAGATCGAGAGGGTTACACCGGGGAGCTGTTTTTT.

J is TRBJ2-2 and V is TRBV20-1; TRBD1 is a possible D gene (5 bases). CDR1 DFQATT and CDR2 SNEGSKA come from the germline V gene (reference sequence). Trimming removed 1 base from V and 5 bases from J, with 5 bases in between. The CDR3 contains 12 residues. CDR3 region: CSARGQTGELFF. CDR3 DNA: TGCAGTGCTAGAGGACAGACCGGGGAGCTGTTTTTT.

The table lists this clonotype with a few counts. The CDR3 nucleotides are TGTGCCAGCAGCCAATCTAGCTTAAATGAGCAGTTCTTC. Protein: CASSQSSLNEQFF. This chain joins TRBV7-6 and TRBJ2-1, with D perhaps matching TRBD2 (5 bases). CDR1 is SGHVS, CDR2 FNYEAQ, per germline. Trimming took 5 bases from V and 7 from J, leaving 12 bases between them. This CDR3 has 13 amino acids.

This clonotype has a handful of counts. This sequence joins TRBV19 and TRBJ2-7, with a possible D match to TRBD1 (6 bases). Germline values: CDR1 LNHDA, CDR2 SQIVND (reference sequence). Trimming cost V 4 bases and J 0 bases, with 13 bases left between them. This CDR3 comprises 15 residues. CDR3 bases: TGTGCCAGTAGTAAGGGGGTTTACAGCTCCTACGAGCAGTACTTC. It yields the protein CASSKGVYSSYEQYF.

Ten or more counts support this clonotype. The chain is built from TRBV7-2 and TRBJ1-3, with D unclear. V was clipped by 5 bases and J by 0 bases, with 20 bases between them. This CDR3 comprises 18 residues. Germline V CDR1 and CDR2: SGHTA, FQGNSA. The chain's CDR3 is CASSTRTGITLSGNTIYF. Here the CDR3 DNA reads TGTGCCAGCAGCACCAGGACGGGAATTACACTCTCTGGAAACACCATATATTTT.

This CDR3 reads CASSVTRGRETSTDTQYF. CDR3 DNA sequence: TGTGCCAGCAGCGTAACCAGGGGCAGGGAGACTAGCACAGATACGCAGTATTTT. This rearrangement joins TRBV7-9 to TRBJ2-3, with a tentative D call TRBD1 (6 bases). Trimming removed 5 bases from V and 0 bases from J, with 21 bases in between. This CDR3 is built from 18 residues. CDR1 and CDR2 from the germline V gene are SEHNR and FQNEAQ (reference sequence). Variable domain in full (rest from reference TRBV7-9 and TRBJ2-3): DTGVSQNPRHKITKRGQNVTFRCDPISEHNRLYWYRQTLGQGPEFLTYFQNEAQLEKSRLLSDRFSAERPKGSFSTLEIQRTEQGDSAMYLCASSVTRGRETSTDTQYFGPGTRLTVL.

The chain carries TRBV6-6 and TRBJ1-5, with D unresolved. Germline assignment: CDR1 MNHNY and CDR2 SVGAGI (reference sequence). The CDR3 length is 13 residues. The V end was cut by 10 bases, the J end by 2 bases, with 12 bases between. CDR3 sequence: CATTMGGNQPQHF. The DNA of the CDR3 is TGTGCCACCACTATGGGAGGCAATCAGCCCCAGCATTTT.